This TCR beta chain is drawn from a study of T cell repertoires in cytomegalovirus infection. Study details: Public signatures in TCR beta pointed to CMV infection and matching HLA type.

TCRdb re-derived calls from the reads in MiXCR, one entry per CDR3 protein. The sample includes a few hundred thousand distinct CDR3 sequences, around two fifths seen only once; the top ten take 48%. Concerning this clonotype itself: Its antigen is still unknown.

The study, taken as a whole, reports: Individuals carrying CMV plus the relevant HLA were identified by cumulative frequency of public TCR beta families.

The CDR3 has 14 amino acids. V lost 4 bases and J lost 7; bases outside the gene matches: 5. CDR1 and CDR2 (germline): LNHDA, SQIVND (reference sequence). This chain connects TRBV19 to TRBJ2-2; TRBD1 aligns across 8 bases. Sequencing was performed on cultured PBMCs, taken from culture after CMV antigen stimulation. The clonotype comes from a human donor in good health (CMV status not recorded). Some clones in this sample may be carry-over from other donors' samples. In DNA, the CDR3 is TGTGCCAGTAGTACGTGGACAGGGTTCGGGGAGCTGTTTTTT. It translates to CASSTWTGFGELFF.